This entry lists 29 T cell receptor beta chains sequenced from one sample in a study of T-cell memory formation after mild COVID-19. TCRdb ran MiXCR on the 5' RACE reads and lists one entry per CDR3 protein. Of about 560,000 distinct CDR3 sequences in the sample, 17% were seen once. Material for sequencing was PBMCs or a T cell subset sorted from them (not recorded which). The receptors derive from an adult woman who had mild COVID-19 (a few samples of this study predate the infection). Cell type and time point are not known.

The V call is TRBV7-9, the J call TRBJ2-3; a possible D gene is TRBD2 (5 bases). In germline, CDR1 is SEHNR, CDR2 FQNEAQ (reference sequence). The CDR3 loop spans 15 amino acids. Between the trimmed V and J ends, which lost 5 bases and 2 bases, there was a span of 14 bases. CDR3 sequence: CASSPTGSLTDTQYF. In DNA, the CDR3 is TGTGCCAGCAGCCCTACGGGAAGCCTCACAGATACGCAGTATTTT.

The CDR3 region is CSAPWGDTQYF. CDR3 DNA: TGCAGTGCCCCTTGGGGTGATACGCAGTATTTT. The rearrangement uses TRBV20-1 and TRBJ2-3; D unresolved. CDR1 and CDR2 from the germline V gene are DFQATT and SNEGSKA (reference sequence). The CDR3 runs to 11 residues. Deletions cut 6 bases from V and 6 bases from J, with 10 bases between.

In its sample, this clonotype was seen a few times. CDR3 nucleotides: TGTGCCAGCAGCTTAGCGGTTGCTAGCAGAGAGACCCAGTACTTC. Encoded protein: CASSLAVASRETQYF. The gene calls are TRBV7-9 and TRBJ2-5; maybe TRBD2 (5 bases). V shed 0 bases and J shed 4 bases, with 12 bases lying between them. This CDR3 has 15 amino acids. Germline CDR1 and CDR2: SEHNR and FQNEAQ (reference sequence). Using reference TRBV7-9 and TRBJ2-5 for the parts outside the CDR3, the full variable domain is DTGVSQNPRHKITKRGQNVTFRCDPISEHNRLYWYRQTLGQGPEFLTYFQNEAQLEKSRLLSDRFSAERPKGSFSTLEIQRTEQGDSAMYLCASSLAVASRETQYFGPGTRLLVL.

The chain couples TRBV12-3 or TRBV12-4 to TRBJ2-7; D is unresolved. The V end was cut by 6 bases, the J end by 3 bases, with 15 bases between. The CDR3 covers 14 residues. The CDR3 sequence: CASRASGGDYEQYF. Here the CDR3 DNA reads TGTGCCAGCAGAGCGTCGGGCGGCGACTACGAGCAGTACTTC.

Many counts were recorded for this clonotype. The DNA for the CDR3 is TGTGCCAGCAGCTTGACGGTCAACCAGCCCCAGCATTTT. Its protein product is CASSLTVNQPQHF. The rearrangement links TRBV7-2 to TRBJ1-5; no clear D. The CDR3 consists of 13 residues. V was cut by 3 bases and J by 7 bases, with 10 bases left in between. From germline, CDR1 is SGHTA and CDR2 FQGNSA.

This clonotype was counted a few times. The chain combines TRBV7-9 with TRBJ2-1; 8 positions agree with TRBD2. There are 16 residues in the CDR3. Germline assignment: CDR1 SEHNR and CDR2 FQNEAQ (reference sequence). After removal of 1 base from V and 4 bases from J, the junction contained 6 bases not matched to a gene. The CDR3 here is CASSLELVAGYNEQFF. CDR3 DNA: TGTGCCAGCAGCTTAGAGTTGGTAGCGGGGTACAATGAGCAGTTCTTC.

The J gene is TRBJ2-3, the V gene TRBV3-1; a possible D gene is TRBD1 (5 bases). Germline lookup yields CDR1 LGHDT and CDR2 YNNKEL (reference sequence). Trimming stripped 4 bases from V and 5 bases from J, with 16 bases between. The CDR3 consists of 15 residues. The CDR3, as DNA: TGTGCCAGCAGCCGCCGACCAGGGTCTGGAGATACGCAGTATTTT. Its translation: CASSRRPGSGDTQYF.

The CDR3 DNA reads TGTGCCAGCAGGCCCCATATAGCGGTGAACTACTATGGCTACACCTTC. It yields the protein CASRPHIAVNYYGYTF. This chain links TRBV27 with TRBJ1-2, with D unclear. This CDR3 region has 16 residues. Germline CDR1 is MNHEY and CDR2 is SMNVEV (reference sequence). Trimming shortened V by 6 bases and J by 3 bases, and 20 bases separated the two germline ends.

The chain is built from TRBV9 and TRBJ2-7; maybe TRBD1 (5 bases). V was cut by 2 bases and J by 7 bases, with 10 bases left in between. The CDR3 has 12 residues. Germline CDR1 and CDR2: SGDLS and YYNGEE. The CDR3 sequence is CASSVAGSEQYF. CDR3 nucleotide sequence: TGTGCCAGCAGCGTCGCAGGGTCGGAGCAGTACTTC.

The chain has TRBV20-1 and TRBJ2-3; 9 nucleotides agree with TRBD2. V shed 7 bases and J 2 bases; nucleotides not matched to a gene: 4. Per germline, CDR1 DFQATT and CDR2 SNEGSKA (reference sequence). The CDR3 length is 13 residues. The chain's CDR3 is CSVQRGDTDTQYF. CDR3 bases: TGCAGTGTCCAGCGGGGGGACACAGATACGCAGTATTTT.

This clonotype was detected a few times. The rearrangement links TRBV5-1 to TRBJ2-5; no reliable D call. CDR3 size: 14 residues. From germline, CDR1 is SGHRS and CDR2 YFSETQ. V lost 3 bases and J lost 5, with 14 bases in between. CDR3 loop: CASSSFSHGETQYF. The CDR3 DNA reads TGCGCCAGCAGCTCTTTTTCTCACGGCGAGACCCAGTACTTC.

The rearrangement uses TRBV5-6 and TRBJ2-2; 12 nucleotides agree with TRBD2. J was trimmed by 2 bases and V by 3 bases; bases with no gene match: 14. The CDR3 spans 20 residues. Per the germline V gene, CDR1 is SGHDT and CDR2 is YYEEEE. The CDR3 sequence: CASSWRRSASGGGNTGELFF. The CDR3 nucleotides read TGTGCCAGCAGCTGGAGGCGGTCGGCTAGCGGGGGGGGTAACACCGGGGAGCTGTTTTTT.

A note on this clonotype: This may be a read error, as it is one base from a much larger clone. The V and J genes are TRBV7-8 and TRBJ1-1, with 9 nucleotides matching TRBD1. This CDR3 contains 14 residues. The germline CDR1 and CDR2 sequences are SGHVS and FQNEAQ. Unmatched junction bases numbered 2, after V lost 2 bases and J lost 4 bases. As DNA, the CDR3 is TGTGCCAGCAGCTTAAGGGACAGGGTCACTGAAGCTTTCTTT. Translated, it gives CASSLRDRVTEAFF.

V and J are TRBV3-1 and TRBJ2-7; TRBD2 might be the D (5 bases). Trimming left V 3 bases short and J 10 bases short, with 13 bases between. CDR1 LGHDT and CDR2 YNNKEL come from the germline V gene (reference sequence). The CDR3 consists of 12 residues. CDR3 bases: TGTGCCAGCAGCCACGGAGGTACGGTACAGTACTTC. Translation: CASSHGGTVQYF.

The chain carries TRBV20-1 and TRBJ2-5, with 7 positions matching TRBD2. The CDR3 totals 15 residues. Germline assignment: CDR1 DFQATT and CDR2 SNEGSKA (reference sequence). V lost 6 bases and J lost 5; bases outside the gene matches: 15. CDR3 in amino acids: CSALLPGGGGETQYF. Here the CDR3 DNA reads TGCAGTGCCCTCCTGCCGGGGGGAGGAGGGGAGACCCAGTACTTC.

This clonotype was picked up a small number of times. This rearrangement joins TRBV5-1 to TRBJ1-6; 7 bases are shared with TRBD1. After removal of 0 bases from V and 7 bases from J, the junction contained 10 bases not matched to a gene. The germline CDR1 and CDR2 sequences are SGHRS and YFSETQ. The CDR3 consists of 17 residues. CDR3 sequence reads: CASSLGLKGAQNSPLHF. Here the CDR3 DNA reads TGCGCCAGCAGCTTGGGTCTTAAGGGGGCGCAAAATTCACCCCTCCACTTT.

V usage is TRBV4-1 and J usage is TRBJ1-1; D may be TRBD1 (5 bases). The V end lost 1 base, the J end lost 5 bases, and 14 bases lay between the germline ends. This CDR3 spans 15 amino acids. CDR1 MGHRA and CDR2 YSYEKL come from the germline V gene. The CDR3: CASSQVWTRTTEAFF. DNA for the CDR3: TGCGCCAGCAGCCAAGTCTGGACCAGGACAACTGAAGCTTTCTTT.

With respect to this clonotype: The conserved phenylalanine or tryptophan is not found at the CDR3 terminus, so this likely reflects a read error. The V and J genes are TRBV4-1 and TRBJ1-2, with a weak D call TRBD1 (5 bases). The ends were cut back, 0 bases at V and 4 bases at J, with 12 bases in the middle. Germline lookup yields CDR1 MGHRA and CDR2 YSYEKL. The CDR3 has 15 amino acids. DNA of the CDR3: TGCGCCAGCAGCCAAGATGAAGGGGTTGCCTATGGCTACACCTTA. Amino acid sequence: CASSQDEGVAYGYTL.

In its sample, this clonotype was seen a few times. The genes are TRBV5-1 and TRBJ1-6; TRBD1 might be the D (5 bases). V shed 5 bases and J shed 6 bases, with 9 bases lying between them. Germline V gene sequence: CDR1 SGHRS, CDR2 YFSETQ. CDR3 length: 13 residues. Written as DNA, the CDR3 is TGCGCCAGCAGTCCAGACAGTAATTCACCCCTCCACTTT. It codes for CASSPDSNSPLHF.

The rearrangement joins TRBV7-8 to TRBJ2-1, with 9 bases identical to TRBD2. The trim removed 1 base at V and 0 bases at J, leaving 10 bases unmatched. This CDR3 has 19 residues. Germline V gives CDR1 SGHVS, CDR2 FQNEAQ. The chain's CDR3 is CASSLGPSGAPSSYNEQFF. CDR3 bases: TGTGCCAGCAGCTTAGGGCCTAGCGGGGCCCCGAGCTCCTACAATGAGCAGTTCTTC.

This clonotype occurred a few times. The V gene is TRBV20-1, the J gene TRBJ2-5; tentative D call: TRBD1 (6 bases). CDR1 and CDR2 from the germline V gene are DFQATT and SNEGSKA (reference sequence). V was clipped by 1 base and J by 6 bases, with 15 bases between them. This CDR3 region has 14 residues. CDR3 loop: CSARATGLVQTQYF. CDR3 in DNA: TGCAGTGCTAGAGCCACAGGGCTAGTTCAGACCCAGTACTTC.

This clonotype turned up a few times. V gene TRBV18 combines with J gene TRBJ2-7; either TRBD1 or TRBD2 may supply D (5 bases each). From germline, CDR1 is KGHSH and CDR2 LQKENI. This CDR3 spans 16 amino acids. The germline V and J ends were trimmed by 0 bases and 3 bases, with 15 bases remaining between them. CDR3 in amino acids: CASSPPGTARLYEQYF. CDR3 nucleotides: TGTGCCAGCTCACCACCGGGGACGGCGCGGCTCTACGAGCAGTACTTC.

Ten or more counts support this clonotype. This chain joins TRBV7-2 and TRBJ1-4, with D uncertain. CDR1 and CDR2 from the germline V gene are SGHTA and FQGNSA. CDR3 length equals 15 residues. V lost 5 bases, J lost 1 base, and 11 bases lay in between. The CDR3 loop is CASSPRHGTNEKLFF. Here the CDR3 DNA reads TGTGCCAGCAGCCCGCGTCACGGAACTAATGAAAAACTGTTTTTT.

This clonotype was picked up a small number of times. This rearrangement joins TRBV12-3 or TRBV12-4 to TRBJ2-1; tentative D call: TRBD1 (7 bases). The CDR3 sequence is 14 residues long. V shed 5 bases and J shed 5 bases, with 13 bases lying between them. In DNA form, the CDR3 reads TGTGCCAGCAGTCTCCGGAGGGGGCACAATGAGCAGTTCTTC. Protein: CASSLRRGHNEQFF.

This clonotype showed up just a few times. The genes are TRBV20-1 and TRBJ1-5, with D perhaps TRBD1 (6 bases). From germline, CDR1 is DFQATT and CDR2 SNEGSKA (reference sequence). This CDR3 region has 16 residues. The V gene lost 6 bases and the J gene lost 3 bases, with 21 bases spanning the gap. The CDR3 sequence: CSARTEPLLYNQPQHF. For the CDR3, the DNA is TGCAGTGCGCGGACAGAACCACTACTCTACAATCAGCCCCAGCATTTT.

This chain connects TRBV29-1 to TRBJ2-1, with 10 bases matching TRBD2. The V segment lost 2 bases and the J segment 4 bases; nucleotides outside the gene matches: 8. The CDR3 contains 16 residues. Germline values: CDR1 SQVTM, CDR2 ANQGSEA. The CDR3 sequence is CSVEMASGGLYNEQFF. In DNA form, the CDR3 reads TGCAGCGTTGAAATGGCTAGCGGGGGTTTATACAATGAGCAGTTCTTC.

In its sample, this clonotype was seen a few times. This chain connects TRBV7-6 to TRBJ2-3; D is ambiguous. V dropped 6 bases and J dropped 5 bases, with 12 bases sitting between them. Looked up from germline, CDR1 is SGHVS and CDR2 is FNYEAQ. The CDR3 runs 13 residues. CDR3 residues: CASSASSEDTQYF. CDR3 in DNA: TGTGCCAGCAGTGCTTCTAGTGAAGATACGCAGTATTTT.

As regards this clonotype: The junction departs from the called germline gene at one end, perhaps through a read error. The J gene is TRBJ1-1, the V gene TRBV5-1, with TRBD1 matching over 8 bases. The CDR3 loop spans 15 amino acids. Germline V gene lookup returns CDR1 SGHRS and CDR2 YFSETQ. The CDR3, as DNA: TGCGCCAGCAGTTTGGACCAGGGGGCAGGCACTGAAGCTTTCTTT. Its translation: CASSLDQGAGTEAFF.

The gene calls are TRBV7-8 and TRBJ2-7; 14 nucleotides align to TRBD2. The CDR3 consists of 17 residues. In germline, CDR1 is SGHVS, CDR2 FQNEAQ. J was trimmed by 4 bases and V by 5 bases; bases with no gene match: 10. The CDR3 sequence is CASSAATGTSGRYEQYF. The CDR3 DNA is TGTGCCAGCAGCGCGGCCACCGGGACTAGCGGGAGATACGAGCAGTACTTC.